This T cell receptor beta chain was observed in a study of shared clonotypes between healthy human individuals. Study background: Three CD4 naive, three CD4 memory, two CD8 naive and one CD8 memory plate were used per donor. Study findings and constraints: Across subsets, estimated richness was generally greater for naive than for memory populations.

The naive CD8 fraction comprised CD45RO-negative cells positively selected for CCR7 and excluded terminally differentiated effector memory CD45RA+ cells. The J segment lost 5 bases and the V segment lost 4 bases, leaving 4 bases of the junction unmatched. The CDR3 sequence is 14 residues long. Germline V gene data show CDR1 as LNHDA and CDR2 as SQIVND (reference sequence). Regarding this clone: The antigen is undetermined.

Each subset's genomic DNA was split evenly across several immunoSEQ plates. Original processing methods: In the immunoSEQ data, sequences were junction-only and lacked quality scores, so filtering differed. The method was immunoSEQ multiplex PCR; TCRdb's version includes in-frame clones alone and lacks a portion of them. That table is the source of V, J and clone size, and D and trimming were worked out from the DNA. The sample contains some 1,900,000 clones, roughly 94% of which appear only once. The chain carries TRBV19 and TRBJ2-1; 8 bases are shared with TRBD2. The sample was naive CD8+ T cells sorted from blood. This receptor was identified in a man aged 18 to 29 in good health. This CDR3 is CASSNLAGDNEQFF. Written as DNA, the CDR3 is TGTGCCAGTAGTAACCTAGCGGGTGACAATGAGCAGTTCTTC.